Following are 4 T cell receptor beta chains from one sample sequenced in a study of blood T cells in healthy people across ages. A second PCR of 7 to 11 cycles used a sample-barcoded 5' primer and a J-beta primer mix. In TCRdb, the 5' RACE reads were re-called with MiXCR into one record per CDR3 protein. In the table there are about 1.5 million distinct CDR3 sequences, roughly 40% of which are singletons. Sequenced input: blood. These receptors were obtained from a woman aged 18-30 years in good health.

This chain uses TRBV20-1 with TRBJ2-7; D remains unclear. The CDR3 has 15 residues. Deletions cut 0 bases from V and 1 base from J, with 13 bases between. Germline V CDR1 and CDR2: DFQATT, SNEGSKA (reference sequence). CDR3 amino acids: CSARDMSAWSYEQYF. The CDR3 region has the DNA TGCAGTGCTAGAGATATGTCTGCTTGGTCCTACGAGCAGTACTTC.

This clonotype was seen a handful of times. The genes are TRBV5-1 and TRBJ2-1; D perhaps matches TRBD1 (6 bases). Trimming took 4 bases from V and 8 from J, leaving 22 bases between them. CDR3 size: 16 residues. Germline-derived CDR1 and CDR2 are SGHRS and YFSETQ. CDR3 sequence (DNA): TGCGCCAGCAGCAAAACAGGGACGAAGTTGATGGATGAGCAGTTCTTC. Translation: CASSKTGTKLMDEQFF.

This clonotype has a handful of counts. This chain joins TRBV27 and TRBJ1-1; D is perhaps TRBD1 (6 bases). Germline values: CDR1 MNHEY, CDR2 SMNVEV (reference sequence). The CDR3 has 15 amino acids. Deletions cut 4 bases from V and 11 bases from J, with 23 bases between. Here the CDR3 reads CASSWARPGLGGAFF. CDR3 nucleotide sequence: TGTGCCAGCAGTTGGGCTAGACCGGGACTGGGGGGCGCTTTCTTT.

This chain uses TRBV4-1 with TRBJ2-1, with no clear D. In germline, CDR1 is MGHRA, CDR2 YSYEKL. Trimming shortened V by 0 bases and J by 0 bases, and 18 bases separated the two germline ends. This CDR3 spans 19 amino acids. The CDR3 spells CASSQDPGGALSSYNEQFF. As DNA, the CDR3 is TGCGCCAGCAGCCAAGATCCCGGCGGAGCACTTAGCTCCTACAATGAGCAGTTCTTC.